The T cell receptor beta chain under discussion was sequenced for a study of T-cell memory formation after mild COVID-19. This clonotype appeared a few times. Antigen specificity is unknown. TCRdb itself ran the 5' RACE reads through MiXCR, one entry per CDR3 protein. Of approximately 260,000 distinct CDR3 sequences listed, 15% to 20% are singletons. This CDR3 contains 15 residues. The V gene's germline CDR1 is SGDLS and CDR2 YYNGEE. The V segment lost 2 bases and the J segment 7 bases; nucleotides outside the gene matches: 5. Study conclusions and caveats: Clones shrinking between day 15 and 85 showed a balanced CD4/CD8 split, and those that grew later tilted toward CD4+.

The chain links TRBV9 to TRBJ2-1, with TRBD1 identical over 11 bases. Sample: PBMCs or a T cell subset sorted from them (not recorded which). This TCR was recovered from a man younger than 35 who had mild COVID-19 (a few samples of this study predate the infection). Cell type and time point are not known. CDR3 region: CASSVSGQGGNEQFF. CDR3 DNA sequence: TGTGCCAGCAGCGTTTCGGGACAGGGGGGGAATGAGCAGTTCTTC.